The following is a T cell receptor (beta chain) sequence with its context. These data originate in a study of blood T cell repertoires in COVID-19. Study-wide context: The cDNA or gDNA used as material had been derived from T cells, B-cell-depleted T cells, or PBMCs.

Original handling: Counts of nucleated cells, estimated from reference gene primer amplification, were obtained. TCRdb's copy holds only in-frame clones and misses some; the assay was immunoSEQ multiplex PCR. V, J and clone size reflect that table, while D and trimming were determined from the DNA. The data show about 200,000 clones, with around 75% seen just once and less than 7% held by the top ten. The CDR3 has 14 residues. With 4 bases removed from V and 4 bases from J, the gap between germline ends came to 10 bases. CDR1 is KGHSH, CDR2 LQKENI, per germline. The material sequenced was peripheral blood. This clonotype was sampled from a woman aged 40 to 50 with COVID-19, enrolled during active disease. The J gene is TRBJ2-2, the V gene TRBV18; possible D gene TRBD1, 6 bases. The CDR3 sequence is CASSRKQGTGELFF. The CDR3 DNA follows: TGTGCCAGCTCACGAAAACAGGGCACCGGGGAGCTGTTTTTT.